The 15 T cell receptor beta chains in this list originate from one sample, sequenced in a study of OX40 agonist ivuxolimab in advanced cancers. Libraries were prepared by immunoSEQ multiplex PCR; TCRdb keeps only in-frame clonotypes and omits some of them. The sample holds about 62,000 clones; more than 65% are singletons and the top ten take 11%. Specimen: CD4+ or CD8+ T cells sorted from blood, collected in a trial of the OX40 agonist ivuxolimab. These receptors were collected from an adult with an advanced solid tumor such as melanoma, head and neck, liver or kidney cancer.

This rearrangement joins TRBV6-6 to TRBJ2-7; weak D call: TRBD2 (6 bases). CDR3 size: 14 residues. Germline V CDR1 and CDR2: MNHNY, SVGAGI (reference sequence). The V gene lost 6 bases and the J gene lost 0 bases, with 12 bases spanning the gap. The CDR3 sequence is CASRGGYASYEQYF. The CDR3, as DNA: TGTGCCAGCAGGGGGGGATATGCCTCCTACGAGCAGTACTTC.

The chain is built from TRBV11-3 and TRBJ2-1; 12 bases map to TRBD2. There are 18 residues in the CDR3. The ends lost 2 bases at V and 0 bases at J; junction bases unmatched: 5. From germline, CDR1 is SGHNT and CDR2 YENEEA. CDR3: CASSLRTSGASSYNEQFF. CDR3 in DNA: TGTGCCAGCAGCTTACGGACTAGCGGGGCGAGCTCCTACAATGAGCAGTTCTTC.

The chain has TRBV7-6 and TRBJ1-3; D gene uncertain. CDR3 length equals 17 residues. Germline assignment: CDR1 SGHVS and CDR2 FNYEAQ. V lost 6 bases, J lost 0 bases, and 18 bases lay in between. The CDR3 region has the DNA TGTGCCAGCAGTCGCCCCCCCTCTGGAGCCTCTGGAAACACCATATATTTT. Protein product: CASSRPPSGASGNTIYF.

The chain uses TRBV27 and TRBJ2-1; TRBD2 matches at 9 bases. With V trimmed by 2 bases and J by 4 bases, 3 bases remained unmatched. The CDR3 totals 15 residues. CDR1 MNHEY and CDR2 SMNVEV come from the germline V gene (reference sequence). CDR3 sequence: CASSLSGGQYNEQFF. Written as DNA, the CDR3 is TGTGCCAGCAGTTTAAGCGGGGGGCAATACAATGAGCAGTTCTTC.

J is TRBJ2-5 and V is TRBV7-8; 7 nucleotides line up with TRBD2. V trimming: 4 bases; J trimming: 4 bases; junction bases outside the gene matches: 6. Per germline, CDR1 SGHVS and CDR2 FQNEAQ. The CDR3 spans 14 residues. CDR3 residues: CASSSGSGVETQYF. For the CDR3, the DNA is TGTGCCAGCAGCTCAGGCAGCGGGGTAGAGACCCAGTACTTC.

V usage is TRBV7-6 and J usage is TRBJ1-5, with no clear D. CDR1 is SGHVS, CDR2 FNYEAQ, per germline. V gave up 0 bases and J gave up 6 bases, with 12 bases separating them. CDR3 length: 15 residues. The CDR3 reads CASSLAEGYGQPQHF. The DNA for the CDR3 is TGTGCCAGCAGCTTAGCGGAGGGTTACGGTCAGCCCCAGCATTTT.

The rearrangement joins TRBV9 to TRBJ2-5; the match to TRBD2 covers 9 bases. The V gene's germline CDR1 is SGDLS and CDR2 YYNGEE. The length of the CDR3 is 16 residues. Trimming cost V 3 bases and J 4 bases; bases outside gene matches: 10. CDR3 in amino acids: CASSERGAWIGETQYF. The CDR3, as DNA: TGTGCCAGCAGCGAGCGGGGGGCGTGGATCGGAGAGACCCAGTACTTC. Complete variable domain (other parts from reference TRBV9 and TRBJ2-5): DSGVTQTPKHLITATGQRVTLRCSPRSGDLSVYWYQQSLDQGLQFLIQYYNGEERAKGNILERFSAQQFPDLHSELNLSSLELGDSALYFCASSERGAWIGETQYFGPGTRLLVL.

The sample holds a few counts of this clone. The CDR3 bases are TGTGCCAGCAGTGGCGTGGACGGAGGGGAGACCCAGTACTTC. The encoded protein is CASSGVDGGETQYF. The chain carries TRBV25-1 and TRBJ2-5; the D gene is possibly TRBD2 (6 bases). From germline, CDR1 is MGHDK and CDR2 SYGVNS. V lost 4 bases and J lost 5, with 14 bases in between. CDR3 size: 14 residues. Full variable domain (outside the CDR3, taken from reference TRBV25-1 and TRBJ2-5): EADIYQTPRYLVIGTGKKITLECSQTMGHDKMYWYQQDPGMELHLIHYSYGVNSTEKGDLSSESTVSRIRTEHFPLTLESARPSHTSQYLCASSGVDGGETQYFGPGTRLLVL.

The chain carries TRBV6-5 and TRBJ2-2; D is unresolved. The germline V gene encodes CDR1 MNHEY and CDR2 SVGAGI. V dropped 5 bases and J dropped 4 bases, with 14 bases sitting between them. The CDR3 contains 15 residues. The CDR3 loop reads CASSRTSLGTGELFF. The CDR3 DNA reads as TGTGCCAGCAGTCGGACCTCTTTAGGCACCGGGGAGCTGTTTTTT.

CDR3 nucleotides: TGTGCCAGCTCACTGAACGGGAGGGCCACAGATACGCAGTATTTT. It is translated as CASSLNGRATDTQYF. The chain joins TRBV18 to TRBJ2-3, with 8 positions matching TRBD2. Germline CDR1 reads KGHSH; CDR2 reads LQKENI. V was pared by 4 bases and J by 2 bases, with 5 bases of the junction left unmatched. CDR3 length equals 15 residues.

The V gene is TRBV7-2, the J gene TRBJ2-1; TRBD1 or TRBD2 may be the D gene (5 bases each). Trimming stripped 5 bases from V and 8 bases from J, with 19 bases between. CDR3 length equals 15 residues. The germline V gene encodes CDR1 SGHTA and CDR2 FQGNSA. The CDR3 DNA sequence: TGTGCCAGCAGCATAGGTGGGGCCTCGAGGGATGAGCAGTTCTTC. This gives the protein CASSIGGASRDEQFF.

This clone was seen once. V usage is TRBV28 and J usage is TRBJ2-5; weak D call: TRBD2 (5 bases). The CDR3 extends over 14 amino acids. Between the trimmed V and J ends, which lost 3 bases and 1 base, there was a span of 9 bases. The germline CDR1 and CDR2 sequences are MDHEN and SYDVKM. The CDR3 DNA reads as TGTGCCAGCAGTTTGGCTAGCACCCAAGAGACCCAGTACTTC. It yields the protein CASSLASTQETQYF.

This clone was observed a handful of times. V gene TRBV6-4 combines with J gene TRBJ2-3; no clear D gene. Trimming shortened V by 2 bases and J by 5 bases, and 11 bases separated the two germline ends. Germline V lookup: CDR1 MRHNA, CDR2 SNTAGT. The CDR3 loop spans 14 amino acids. CDR3 DNA: TGTGCCAGCAGTGACAACGGGCTGCAAGATACGCAGTATTTT. Protein: CASSDNGLQDTQYF.

The genes are TRBV19 and TRBJ2-5; tentatively, D is TRBD1 (5 bases). From germline, CDR1 is LNHDA and CDR2 SQIVND (reference sequence). The V end lost 7 bases, the J end lost 1 base, and 10 bases lay between the germline ends. There are 13 residues in the CDR3. In DNA form, the CDR3 reads TGTGCCAGTATTAGTAGGGGCCAAGAGACCCAGTACTTC. Protein product: CASISRGQETQYF.

This clone has just one count. V is TRBV5-1 and J is TRBJ2-3; 8 bases line up with TRBD2. The length of the CDR3 is 14 residues. Germline CDR1 and CDR2: SGHRS and YFSETQ. The V and J ends lost 0 bases and 6 bases, in that order; junction bases with no gene match: 3. This CDR3 is CASSLARTSDTQYF. CDR3 sequence (DNA): TGCGCCAGCAGCTTGGCCCGGACTAGCGATACGCAGTATTTT.